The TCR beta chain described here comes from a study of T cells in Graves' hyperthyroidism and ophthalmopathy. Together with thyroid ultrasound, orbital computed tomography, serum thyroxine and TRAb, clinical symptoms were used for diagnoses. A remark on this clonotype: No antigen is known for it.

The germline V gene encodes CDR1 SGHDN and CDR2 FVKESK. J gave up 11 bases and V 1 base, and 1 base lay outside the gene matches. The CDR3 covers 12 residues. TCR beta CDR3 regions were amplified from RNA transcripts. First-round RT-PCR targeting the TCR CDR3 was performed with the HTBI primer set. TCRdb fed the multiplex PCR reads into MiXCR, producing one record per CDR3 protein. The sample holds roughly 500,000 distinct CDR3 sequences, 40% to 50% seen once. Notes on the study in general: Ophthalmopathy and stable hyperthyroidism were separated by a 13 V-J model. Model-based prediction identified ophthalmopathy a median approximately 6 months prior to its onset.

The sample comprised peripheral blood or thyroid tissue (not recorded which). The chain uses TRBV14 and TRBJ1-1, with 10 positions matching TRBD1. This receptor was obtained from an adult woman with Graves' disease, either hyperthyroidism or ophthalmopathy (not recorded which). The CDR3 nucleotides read TGTGCCAGCAGCCAAGGGGACAGGGGCGCTTTCTTT. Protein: CASSQGDRGAFF.